This TCR beta chain originates from a study of control samples from healthy donors and cancer patients. Germline V CDR1 and CDR2: SGHKS, YYEKEE (reference sequence). Trimming at V came to 1 base and at J to 4 bases, leaving 8 bases not matched to a gene. CDR3 size: 18 residues. TCRdb keeps only in-frame clones here, not all; method: immunoSEQ multiplex PCR. The sample records roughly 150,000 clones, 89% being singletons. The chain links TRBV5-5 to TRBJ2-2, with 12 bases lining up with TRBD2. This sequence was found in a man aged 25 to 40 in good health. The sample consisted of blood. CDR3 in amino acids: CASSLNQLAGGPTGELFF. CDR3 DNA sequence: TGTGCCAGCAGCTTGAACCAGCTAGCGGGGGGGCCCACCGGGGAGCTGTTTTTT.